This TCR beta chain was identified in a study of graft-versus-host responses after intestinal transplantation. Overall study context: Anti-thymocyte globulin induction, then tacrolimus and steroids for about three years, went to all recipients.

Looked up from germline, CDR1 is MNHNS and CDR2 is SASEGT. J lost 2 bases, V lost 5 bases, and 2 bases had no gene match. This CDR3 has 15 amino acids. Generated by immunoSEQ multiplex PCR, the TCRdb table keeps only in-frame clones and is missing some. Of around 23,000 clones listed, just over 75% are singletons. Lymphocytes (intraepithelial and lamina propria) were released by processing the graft tissue. This chain uses TRBV6-1 with TRBJ2-1; TRBD2 matches at 11 bases. The source was ileum tissue, collected 12 days after intestinal transplant. The receptor was derived from a human patient who received an intestinal transplant, so some T cells may come from the graft donor. This CDR3 reads CASSIAGGTYNEQFF. The DNA for the CDR3 is TGTGCCAGCAGTATAGCGGGGGGGACCTACAATGAGCAGTTCTTC.